This T cell receptor beta chain was captured in a study of blood T cell repertoires in COVID-19. Study in general: The United States, Italy and Spain were the sources of the acute and convalescent COVID-19 samples.

Repertoires were generated with immunoSEQ multiplex PCR, while TCRdb's copy carries only in-frame clones and drops some. This table holds roughly 150,000 clones, 79% found once. Losses at the gene ends were 1 base for V and 16 bases for J; bases not matched to a gene: 7. Germline CDR1 is MDHEN and CDR2 is SYDVKM. The length of the CDR3 is 12 residues. Seattle cases were enrolled at active infection and followed longitudinally. The material sequenced was peripheral blood. The V and J genes are TRBV28 and TRBJ2-4; 7 positions match TRBD1. This clonotype originated in a woman aged 60-75 years with COVID-19, enrolled during active disease. CDR3 sequence: CASSLYGTDFYF. Written as DNA, the CDR3 is TGTGCCAGCAGTTTATATGGGACAGACTTTTACTTC.